This is a list of T cell receptor beta chains from one sample in a study of OX40 agonist ivuxolimab in advanced cancers. The repertoire was sequenced with immunoSEQ multiplex PCR; TCRdb's copy has only in-frame clones and lacks some. This table holds roughly 63,000 clones, roughly 89% found once. The sample in question was CD4+ or CD8+ T cells sorted from blood, obtained in a trial of the OX40 agonist ivuxolimab. The source of these receptors is an adult with an advanced solid tumor such as melanoma, head and neck, liver or kidney cancer. Each CDR3 is given with its conserved first and last residue. The D gene is left open where the match is weak. Expanded clones are given a class, and other clones once, few, many or no size at all.

J	D	size	V	DNA	CDR3
TRBJ1-6	-	-	TRBV6-5	TGTGCCAGCAGTTCCGCCCCCTATAATTCACCCCTCCACTTT	CASSSAPYNSPLHF
TRBJ2-7	TRBD2	-	TRBV28	TGTGCCAGCAGTCCCCCGGGACTAGCTGCTGAGGAGCAGTACTTC	CASSPPGLAAEEQYF
TRBJ2-7	TRBD1	-	TRBV25-1	TGTGCCAGTTCCGGACAGGGCTACGAGCAGTACTTC	CASSGQGYEQYF
TRBJ2-1	TRBD2	-	TRBV9	TGTGCCAGCAGTGGACTAGCGTGGAGCAATGAGCAGTTCTTC	CASSGLAWSNEQFF
TRBJ2-3	TRBD1	-	TRBV4-2	TGTGCCAGCAGCCATAGTCCGGGACAGGGTGCCTACGATACGCAGTATTTT	CASSHSPGQGAYDTQYF
TRBJ2-1	-	-	TRBV16	TGTGCCAGCAGCCAAGGGGGAGATGAGCAGTTCTTC	CASSQGGDEQFF
TRBJ1-2	TRBD1	-	TRBV5-4	TGTGCCAGCAGCTTTGGACAGGCCGTGACAGCTAACTATGGCTACACCTTC	CASSFGQAVTANYGYTF
TRBJ1-2	-	once	TRBV11-2	TGTGCCAGCAGCTTAGATTCGACAGCAATACTCTATGGCTACACCTTC	CASSLDSTAILYGYTF
TRBJ2-1	TRBD1	-	TRBV27	TGTGCCAGCAGTTTTCTGCGGACAGGGGGAACATACGATGAGCAGTTCTTC	CASSFLRTGGTYDEQFF
TRBJ2-1	-	-	TRBV27	TGTGCCAGCGGACCCGCATTAGAAAAGTTGTTCTTC	CASGPALEKLFF
TRBJ2-5	-	once	TRBV7-6	TGTGCCAGCAGCTTAGATAGGGGGGAGACCCAGTACTTC	CASSLDRGETQYF
TRBJ1-4	-	once	TRBV7-9	TGTGCCACCAAGGGGGAAACTAATGAAAAACTGTTTTTT	CATKGETNEKLFF
TRBJ1-1	-	-	TRBV6-1	TGTGCCACTCAATACGACGGAAACACTGAAGCTTTCTTT	CATQYDGNTEAFF
TRBJ2-3	-	-	TRBV5-8	TGTGCCAGCAGCTCCAGGACTTCTTACACAGATACGCAGTATTTT	CASSSRTSYTDTQYF
TRBJ1-3	TRBD1	-	TRBV7-9	TGTGCCACCAGGGGGAACAGGGCATTCCAGAGCTCTGGAAACACCATATATTTT	CATRGNRAFQSSGNTIYF
TRBJ2-7	TRBD1	-	TRBV19	TGTGCCACCGGAAACAGGGGGCGAGACTACGAGCAGTACTTC	CATGNRGRDYEQYF
TRBJ1-4	-	-	TRBV5-4	TGTGCCAGCAGCTTGGATGAAGACCAGAATGAAAAACTGTTTTTT	CASSLDEDQNEKLFF
TRBJ2-3	TRBD2	-	TRBV5-4	TGTGCCAGCAGCTTTCTAGCGGGGGGGCCAGATACGCAGTATTTT	CASSFLAGGPDTQYF
TRBJ1-2	TRBD1	-	TRBV9	TGTGCCAGCAGCGGACCCGGGACAGGAGGTCCCTATGGCTACACCTTC	CASSGPGTGGPYGYTF
TRBJ2-3	TRBD2	-	TRBV4-2	TGTGCCAGCAGCCAAGACCCATGGGGCGGACTAGCGGGAGGGCCGGGAACAGATACGCAGTATTTT	CASSQDPWGGLAGGPGTDTQYF
TRBJ2-7	-	-	TRBV10-3	TGTGCCATCAGTGAGTCGCCGGGGGCTGGGTACGAGCAGTACTTC	CAISESPGAGYEQYF
TRBJ2-7	TRBD1	-	TRBV6-1	TGTGCCAGCAGTTCCCGACAGGGAACGTCCTACGAGCAGTACTTC	CASSSRQGTSYEQYF
TRBJ1-1	-	-	TRBV4-1	TGCGCCAGCAGCCAAGACGGGGTCGTGGGCACTGAAGCTTTCTTT	CASSQDGVVGTEAFF
TRBJ2-7	TRBD2	-	TRBV9	TGTGCCAGCAGCGTAAGCGGGGGACCCACCTACGAGCAGTACTTC	CASSVSGGPTYEQYF
TRBJ2-3	-	-	TRBV9	TGTGCCAGCTCGGGCACTTATAGCACAGATACGCAGTATTTT	CASSGTYSTDTQYF
TRBJ2-7	TRBD2	few	TRBV10-3	TGTGCCATCAGTGAGTCGTCTAGCGGCTACGAGCAGTACTTC	CAISESSSGYEQYF
TRBJ2-1	-	-	TRBV5-4	TGTGCCAGCAGCTTGGATACGGGGGGCCCCGGCAATGAGCAGTTCTTC	CASSLDTGGPGNEQFF
TRBJ2-7	-	-	TRBV28	TGTGCCAGCAGTTTAAGGGCCTCCCCCTACGAGCAGTACTTC	CASSLRASPYEQYF
TRBJ2-1	TRBD2	-	TRBV29-1	TGCAGCGCCCCACTAGCGGGGCCGTCCTACAATGAGCAGTTCTTC	CSAPLAGPSYNEQFF
TRBJ2-1	TRBD2	-	TRBV7-9	TGTGCCAGCAGTACCGGGACTAGCGGGAGAACTAGTGGTGAGCAGTTCTTC	CASSTGTSGRTSGEQFF
TRBJ1-1	TRBD1	-	TRBV9	TGTGCCAGCAGGGGACAGGGGTACACTGAAGCTTTCTTT	CASRGQGYTEAFF
TRBJ2-7	TRBD1	-	TRBV10-3	TGTGCCATCAGCGGACAGGGACGAACTTTACCTACCTACGAGCAGTACTTC	CAISGQGRTLPTYEQYF
TRBJ1-2	-	-	TRBV19	TGTGCCAGTAGTATAACAGCGTGGGACCCCCCGAATCTGGATGGCTACACCTTC	CASSITAWDPPNLDGYTF
TRBJ2-7	-	-	TRBV5-1	TGCGCCAGCAGCTTGGGTTGGGGCGATATCTCCTACGAGCAGTACTTC	CASSLGWGDISYEQYF
TRBJ2-5	-	-	TRBV19	TGTGCCAGTAGTTTCTACGGGGGCGACGAGACCCAGTACTTC	CASSFYGGDETQYF
TRBJ2-2	-	-	TRBV27	TGTGCCAGCAGTTTATCTTTTAGCTTAGGTCGGGCCGGGGAGCTGTTTTTT	CASSLSFSLGRAGELFF
TRBJ2-1	-	-	TRBV4-1	TGCGCCAGCAGCGAGCTCAATGAGCAGTTCTTC	CASSELNEQFF
TRBJ2-1	-	-	TRBV11-2	TGTGCCAGCAGCCCCAGAAATTACAATGAGCAGTTCTTC	CASSPRNYNEQFF
TRBJ2-2	-	-	TRBV10-2	TGCGCCAGCAGGGGCCGGGGAGGGGAGCTGTTTTTT	CASRGRGGELFF
TRBJ1-2	-	few	TRBV13	TGTGCCAGCAGCCAGAGTGGGGGGCACTATGGCTACACCTTC	CASSQSGGHYGYTF
TRBJ2-2	-	-	TRBV7-9	TGTGCCAGCAGCCCCCGCTCGAACCGTCTCGACGGGGAGCTGTTTTTT	CASSPRSNRLDGELFF
TRBJ1-1	TRBD1	-	TRBV27	TGTGCCAGCTACCGGACAGGGCGCACTGAAGCTTTCTTT	CASYRTGRTEAFF
TRBJ2-4	-	-	TRBV5-1	TGCGCCAGCAGCCCCGGGGCGGACAATAAAAACATTCAGTACTTC	CASSPGADNKNIQYF
TRBJ2-1	-	-	TRBV4-1	TGCGCCAGCACCATGGCTCAGAGCTCCTACAATGAGCAGTTCTTC	CASTMAQSSYNEQFF
TRBJ1-1	-	-	TRBV27	TGTGCCAGCAGCCCCCGGGGTTTGAACACTGAAGCTTTCTTT	CASSPRGLNTEAFF
TRBJ2-3	-	-	TRBV11-3	TGTGCCAGCAGCTTACATGTCGGGGATACGCAGTATTTT	CASSLHVGDTQYF
TRBJ2-4	-	-	TRBV4-1	TGCGCCAGCGCCCTTTTAGACCTAGCCAAAAACATTCAGTACTTC	CASALLDLAKNIQYF
TRBJ2-5	-	-	TRBV7-9	TGTGCCAGCAGCTTAATTGCAGTCGCAGAGACCCAGTACTTC	CASSLIAVAETQYF
TRBJ2-1	TRBD2	-	TRBV7-9	TGTGCCAGCAGCCAAAACAAACCGGGACTAGCGGGATTAGAGCAGTTCTTC	CASSQNKPGLAGLEQFF
TRBJ1-2	TRBD1	-	TRBV7-9	TGTGCCAGCAGCTTAGATACAGGGGGAAATCCTAACTATGGCTACACCTTC	CASSLDTGGNPNYGYTF
TRBJ1-2	-	-	TRBV9	TGTGCCAGCAGCGATGAGAGTACAGGGTTTACCTATGGCTACACCTTC	CASSDESTGFTYGYTF
TRBJ1-6	TRBD1	-	TRBV13	TGTGCCAGCAGCCTGACCGGGACAGGGGGTATGACACCCCTCCACTTT	CASSLTGTGGMTPLHF
TRBJ2-5	TRBD1	-	TRBV6-1	TGTGCCAGCAGTGAGACAGGGGTCGTGGAGACCCAGTACTTC	CASSETGVVETQYF
TRBJ2-7	TRBD2	-	TRBV4-1	TGCGCCAGCAGCCAAGCCCGGACTAGCTCCGGGTACGAGCAGTACTTC	CASSQARTSSGYEQYF
TRBJ2-7	TRBD1	-	TRBV27	TGTGCCAGCACCCCGGTTCGGACAGGGGGTCGTAACGAGCAGTACTTC	CASTPVRTGGRNEQYF
TRBJ2-5	-	-	TRBV27	TGTGCCAGCAGTTTAGGTTTTGGGGGCTCGACCCAGTACTTC	CASSLGFGGSTQYF
TRBJ2-3	-	-	TRBV29-1	TGCAGCGTAATTAGCAGATTGGGAATGGATACGCAGTATTTT	CSVISRLGMDTQYF
TRBJ2-2	TRBD2	once	TRBV28	TGTGCCAGCAGTTTACCCCCGACTAGCGGGAGTCGGGCCGGGGAGCTGTTTTTT	CASSLPPTSGSRAGELFF
TRBJ2-3	TRBD1	few	TRBV7-2	TGTGCCAGCAGCCTGACAGGGGGAGTCGGAGATACGCAGTATTTT	CASSLTGGVGDTQYF